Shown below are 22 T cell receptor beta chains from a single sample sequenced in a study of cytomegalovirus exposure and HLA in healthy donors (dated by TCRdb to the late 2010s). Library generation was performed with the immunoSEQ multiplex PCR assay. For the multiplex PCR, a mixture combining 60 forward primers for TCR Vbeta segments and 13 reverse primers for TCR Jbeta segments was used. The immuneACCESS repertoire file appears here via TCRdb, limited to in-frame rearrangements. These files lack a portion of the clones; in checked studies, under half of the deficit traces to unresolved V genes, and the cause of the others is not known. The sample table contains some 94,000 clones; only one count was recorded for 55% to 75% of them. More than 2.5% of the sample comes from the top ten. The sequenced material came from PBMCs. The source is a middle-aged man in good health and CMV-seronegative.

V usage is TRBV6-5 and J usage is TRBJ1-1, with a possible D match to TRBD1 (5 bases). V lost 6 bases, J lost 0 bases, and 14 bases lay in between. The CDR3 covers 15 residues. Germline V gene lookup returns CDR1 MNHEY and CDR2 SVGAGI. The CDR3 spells CASSSPWGVNTEAFF. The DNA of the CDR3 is TGTGCCAGCAGCTCACCGTGGGGGGTGAACACTGAAGCTTTCTTT.

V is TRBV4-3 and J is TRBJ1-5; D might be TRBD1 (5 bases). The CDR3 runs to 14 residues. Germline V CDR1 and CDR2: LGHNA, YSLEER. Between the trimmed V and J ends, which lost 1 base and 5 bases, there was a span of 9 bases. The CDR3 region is CASSQAGGYQPQHF. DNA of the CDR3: TGCGCCAGCAGCCAAGCGGGGGGTTATCAGCCCCAGCATTTT.

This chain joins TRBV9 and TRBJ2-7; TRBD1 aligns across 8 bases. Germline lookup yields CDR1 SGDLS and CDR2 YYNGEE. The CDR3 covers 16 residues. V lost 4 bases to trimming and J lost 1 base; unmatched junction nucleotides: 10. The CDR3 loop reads CASSPLDRAKSYEQYF. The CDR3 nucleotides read TGTGCCAGCAGCCCCTTGGACAGGGCGAAATCCTACGAGCAGTACTTC.

The CDR3 loop is CATSRDLGQGSPLHF. The CDR3 nucleotides read TGTGCCACCAGCAGAGATTTGGGACAGGGTTCACCCCTCCACTTT. J is TRBJ1-6 and V is TRBV15, with 9 nucleotides matching TRBD1. The germline CDR1 and CDR2 sequences are LNHNV and YYDKDF (reference sequence). V gave up 0 bases and J gave up 9 bases; unmatched junction bases: 3. The CDR3 length is 15 residues.

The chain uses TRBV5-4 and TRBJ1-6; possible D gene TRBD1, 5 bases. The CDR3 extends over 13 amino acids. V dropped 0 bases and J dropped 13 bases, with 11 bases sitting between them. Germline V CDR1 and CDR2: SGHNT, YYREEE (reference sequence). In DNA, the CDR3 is TGTGCCAGCAGCTTGGAGGGGCTTCGGCCCCTCCACTTT. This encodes CASSLEGLRPLHF. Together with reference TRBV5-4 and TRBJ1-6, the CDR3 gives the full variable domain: ETGVTQSPTHLIKTRGQQVTLRCSSQSGHNTVSWYQQALGQGPQFIFQYYREEENGRGNFPPRFSGLQFPNYSSELNVNALELDDSALYLCASSLEGLRPLHFGNGTRLTVT.

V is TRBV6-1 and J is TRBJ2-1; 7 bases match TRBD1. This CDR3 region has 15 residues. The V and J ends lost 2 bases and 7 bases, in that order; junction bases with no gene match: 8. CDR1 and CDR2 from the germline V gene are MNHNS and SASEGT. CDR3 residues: CASSEQPTGRNEQFF. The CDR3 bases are TGTGCCAGCAGTGAACAGCCGACAGGGCGGAATGAGCAGTTCTTC.

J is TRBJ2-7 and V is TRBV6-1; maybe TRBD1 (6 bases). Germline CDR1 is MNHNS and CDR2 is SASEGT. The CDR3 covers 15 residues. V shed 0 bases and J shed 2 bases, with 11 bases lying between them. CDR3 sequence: CASSEAVAGAYEQYF. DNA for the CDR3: TGTGCCAGCAGTGAAGCGGTGGCAGGGGCCTACGAGCAGTACTTC.

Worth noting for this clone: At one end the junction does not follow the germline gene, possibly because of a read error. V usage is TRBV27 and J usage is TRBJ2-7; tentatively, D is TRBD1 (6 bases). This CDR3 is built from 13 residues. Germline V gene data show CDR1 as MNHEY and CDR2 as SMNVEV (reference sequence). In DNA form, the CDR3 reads TGTGCCAGCAGTTCCTCTGTTGGGACAAGGAGACTCTTC. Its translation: CASSSSVGTRRLF.

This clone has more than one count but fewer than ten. The CDR3 protein is CASSLGTGDNTEAFF. The CDR3 coding sequence is TGTGCCAGCAGCTTGGGGACAGGGGATAACACTGAAGCTTTCTTT. This sequence joins TRBV5-5 and TRBJ1-1; 9 bases agree with TRBD1. The CDR3 covers 15 residues. Losses at the gene ends were 0 bases for V and 2 bases for J; bases not matched to a gene: 2. Germline assignment: CDR1 SGHKS and CDR2 YYEKEE (reference sequence).

CDR3 nucleotide sequence: TGTGCCATCAGGGCCCTGCAGGGCTTTGGGGCCAACGTCCTGACTTTC. It is translated as CAIRALQGFGANVLTF. V is TRBV10-3 and J is TRBJ2-6; maybe TRBD1 (5 bases). Germline assignment: CDR1 ENHRY and CDR2 SYGVKD. With 6 bases removed from V and 3 bases from J, the gap between germline ends came to 15 bases. The CDR3 covers 16 residues.

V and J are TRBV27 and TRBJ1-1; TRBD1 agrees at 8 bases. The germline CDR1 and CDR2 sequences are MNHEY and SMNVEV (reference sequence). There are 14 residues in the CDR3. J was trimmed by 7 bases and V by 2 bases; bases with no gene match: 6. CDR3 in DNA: TGTGCCAGCAGTTTAATTAACAGGGGGGGTGAAGCTTTCTTT. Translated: CASSLINRGGEAFF.

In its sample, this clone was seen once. Here the CDR3 DNA reads TGTGCCAGCAGACCCTATCAGGGAGATACGCAGTATTTT. As protein: CASRPYQGDTQYF. The genes are TRBV28 and TRBJ2-3; tentatively, D is TRBD1 (5 bases). CDR1 MDHEN and CDR2 SYDVKM come from the germline V gene. The CDR3 runs 13 residues. V was shortened by 6 bases and J by 5 bases, with 12 bases between the two germline ends. The complete variable domain, with remaining parts taken from reference TRBV28 and TRBJ2-3, reads DVKVTQSSRYLVKRTGEKVFLECVQDMDHENMFWYRQDPGLGLRLIYFSYDVKMKEKGDIPEGYSVSREKKERFSLILESASTNQTSMYLCASRPYQGDTQYFGPGTRLTVL.

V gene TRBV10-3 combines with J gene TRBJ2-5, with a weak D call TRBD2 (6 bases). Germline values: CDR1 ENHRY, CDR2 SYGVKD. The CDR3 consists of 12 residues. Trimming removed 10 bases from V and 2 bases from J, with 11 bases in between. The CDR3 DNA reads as TGTGCCACCGGGACTTTGCAAGAGACCCAGTACTTC. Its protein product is CATGTLQETQYF.

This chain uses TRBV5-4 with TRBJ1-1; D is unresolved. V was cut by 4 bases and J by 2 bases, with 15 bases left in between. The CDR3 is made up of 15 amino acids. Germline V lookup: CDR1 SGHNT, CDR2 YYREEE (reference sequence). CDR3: CASSLPPGSNTEAFF. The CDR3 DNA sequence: TGTGCCAGCAGCCTCCCCCCCGGGTCAAACACTGAAGCTTTCTTT.

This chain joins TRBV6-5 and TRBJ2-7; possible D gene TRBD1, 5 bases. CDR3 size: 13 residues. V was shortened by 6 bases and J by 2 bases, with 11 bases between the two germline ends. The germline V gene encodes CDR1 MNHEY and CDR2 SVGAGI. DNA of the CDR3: TGTGCCAGCAGCCACAGACAGACCTACGAGCAGTACTTC. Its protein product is CASSHRQTYEQYF.

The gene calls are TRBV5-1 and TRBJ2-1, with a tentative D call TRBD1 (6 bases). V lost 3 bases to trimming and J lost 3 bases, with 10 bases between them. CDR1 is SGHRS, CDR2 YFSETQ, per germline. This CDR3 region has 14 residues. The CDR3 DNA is TGCGCCAGCAGCTCGAACAGGGACTACAATGAGCAGTTCTTC. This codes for CASSSNRDYNEQFF.

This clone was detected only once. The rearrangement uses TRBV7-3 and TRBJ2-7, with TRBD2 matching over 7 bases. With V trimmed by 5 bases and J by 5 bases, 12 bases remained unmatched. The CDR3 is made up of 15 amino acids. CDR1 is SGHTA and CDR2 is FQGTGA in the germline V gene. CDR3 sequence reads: CASSRTTSGVDEQYF. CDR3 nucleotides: TGTGCCAGCAGCCGTACCACCAGCGGGGTCGACGAGCAGTACTTC.

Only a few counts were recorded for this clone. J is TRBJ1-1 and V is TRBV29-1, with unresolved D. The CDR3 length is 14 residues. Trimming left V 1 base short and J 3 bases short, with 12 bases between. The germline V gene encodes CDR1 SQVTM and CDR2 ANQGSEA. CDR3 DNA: TGCAGCGTTGAAGTTGGCTTTCGGGACACTGAAGCTTTCTTT. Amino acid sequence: CSVEVGFRDTEAFF. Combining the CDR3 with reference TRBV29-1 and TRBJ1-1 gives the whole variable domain SAVISQKPSRDICQRGTSLTIQCQVDSQVTMMFWYRQQPGQSLTLIATANQGSEATYESGFVIDKFPISRPNLTFSTLTVSNMSPEDSSIYLCSVEVGFRDTEAFFGQGTRLTVV.

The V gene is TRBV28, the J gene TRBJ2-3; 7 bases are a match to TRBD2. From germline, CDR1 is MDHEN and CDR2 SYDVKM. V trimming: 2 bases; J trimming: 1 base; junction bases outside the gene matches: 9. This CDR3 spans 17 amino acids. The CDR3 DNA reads TGTGCCAGCAGTTTACCGTTTGAGCGGGGCGGCACAGATACGCAGTATTTT. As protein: CASSLPFERGGTDTQYF. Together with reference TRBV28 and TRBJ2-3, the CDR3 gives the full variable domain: DVKVTQSSRYLVKRTGEKVFLECVQDMDHENMFWYRQDPGLGLRLIYFSYDVKMKEKGDIPEGYSVSREKKERFSLILESASTNQTSMYLCASSLPFERGGTDTQYFGPGTRLTVL.

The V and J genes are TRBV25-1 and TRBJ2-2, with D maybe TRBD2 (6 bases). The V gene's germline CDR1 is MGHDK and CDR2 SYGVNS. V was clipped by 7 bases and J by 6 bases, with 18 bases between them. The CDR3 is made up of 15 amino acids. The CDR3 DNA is TGTGCCAGCATAGCAGGAGCGGGTCTGGCCGGGGAGCTGTTTTTT. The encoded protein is CASIAGAGLAGELFF.

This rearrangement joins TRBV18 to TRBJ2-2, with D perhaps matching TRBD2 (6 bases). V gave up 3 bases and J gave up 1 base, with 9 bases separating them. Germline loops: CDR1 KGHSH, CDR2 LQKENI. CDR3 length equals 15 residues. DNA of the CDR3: TGTGCCAGCTCACCGTACGGGGGGAACACCGGGGAGCTGTTTTTT. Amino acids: CASSPYGGNTGELFF.

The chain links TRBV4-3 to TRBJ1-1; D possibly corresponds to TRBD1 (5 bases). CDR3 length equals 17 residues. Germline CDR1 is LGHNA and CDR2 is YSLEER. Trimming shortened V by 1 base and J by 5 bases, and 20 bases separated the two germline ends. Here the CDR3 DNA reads TGCGCCAGCAGCCAAGTTCATTCGCGGGGCTGGGGGACTGAAGCTTTCTTT. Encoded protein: CASSQVHSRGWGTEAFF.